This paragraph covers one T cell receptor (beta chain) sequence. What antigen it recognizes has not been identified. No much larger clone exists at a distance of one base, and base qualities are not known. This sample is drawn from a study of blood T cell repertoires in COVID-19 (dated by TCRdb to 2019 to 2021). Background for the entire study: Samples from collaborators originated in the United States, Italy and Spain and spanned both the acute and convalescent phases of COVID-19. The prospective study material was composed of cDNA or gDNA derived from T cells, B-cell-depleted T cells, or PBMCs. Subjects who had been exposed to COVID-19, were actively infected with it, or had recovered from it provided the deeply sampled blood TCRbeta repertoires that made up the dataset. The repertoires were made available in a free public database intended to serve as a resource for research on the immune response to SARS-CoV-2. The samples were drawn from the first 160 participants of the ongoing ImmuneRACE study and from over 950 subjects provided by 6 global collaborators. Sample metadata almost always included a de-identified subject ID, COVID-19 status, age in years and sex. Where available, HLA class I and class II types were taken from metadata supplied by the sample provider and were not determined by assay-based typing. Overall study results and their limits: The amount of clinical and demographic metadata varied by source and participant and was provided uncurated.

TCRbeta CDR3 regions were amplified from genomic DNA using the immunoSEQ Assay, a bias-controlled multiplex PCR. In the paper's pipeline: The number of nucleated cells in each sample was estimated by amplification of reference gene primers within the assay. To quantify the absolute abundance of each unique TCRbeta CDR3 rearrangement, sequence reads were collapsed and filtered. For each sample, productive Simpson clonality was calculated as the square root of Simpson's diversity index over productive rearrangements. In its TCRdb copy, this immuneACCESS table keeps in-frame sequences only and misses some clones. Where compared with another copy, unresolved V genes explain less than half of these, and the others have no known cause. V and J calls and clone size are copied from that table; D and trimming were computed from the DNA. Counted in this sample were around 25,000 clones; roughly 80% of them appeared once. The top ten clonotypes cover 25% of the sample.

Collaborating institutions collected whole blood in K2EDTA tubes following their own protocols. Collaborator samples were shipped for TCRbeta analysis as frozen whole blood, isolated PBMCs, or DNA extracted from either sample type. This clonotype originated in a man aged 65 to 85 with active COVID-19. The sample consisted of peripheral blood.

The sequenced DNA is TGTGCCTGGGCTTTGTCGGGGGTCACAGATACGCAGTATTTT. It translates to CAWALSGVTDTQYF. This chain joins TRBV30 to TRBJ2-3, and TRBD2 may be the D gene, going by 6 matching bases. V gives up 5 bases and J gives up 2 bases, and the segment between their germline ends measures 14 bases. CDR1 is given as GTSNPN and CDR2 as SVGIG, both from the germline V gene (reference sequence). Taken from cysteine to phenylalanine, the CDR3 has 14 residues. Only CDR3 DNA is held: 42 bases, read in frame from base 1.